The 21 T cell receptor beta chains below all came from one sample that was sequenced in a study of monozygotic twins with inflammatory bowel disease. TCRdb re-called the 5' RACE reads, yielding one record per CDR3 amino acid sequence without DNA. The listing records approximately 400,000 distinct CDR3 sequences. Sequenced sample: blood. Receptor source: a human donor with ulcerative colitis or Crohn's disease, or a healthy co-twin of an affected twin (not recorded which).

This sequence joins TRBV11-2 and TRBJ2-2; the D gene TCRdb calls, TRBD1, cannot be checked with no DNA. The CDR3 consists of 16 residues. Looked up from germline, CDR1 is SGHAT and CDR2 is FQNNGV. This chain's CDR3 is CASSLGAGGHTGELFF.

The V and J genes are TRBV15 and TRBJ2-2; TCRdb's assignment of TRBD1 cannot be checked, as there is no DNA. CDR1 is LNHNV, CDR2 YYDKDF, per germline (reference sequence). There are 17 residues in the CDR3. CDR3: CATSTSGQGIYSGELFF.

The V gene is TRBV20-1, the J gene TRBJ2-5; TCRdb's assignment of TRBD1 cannot be checked, as there is no DNA. CDR1 and CDR2 (germline): DFQATT, SNEGSKA (reference sequence). This CDR3 comprises 12 residues. CDR3: CSARPGVETQYF.

The rearrangement links TRBV3-1 to TRBJ2-6; TCRdb selects TRBD2, and the lack of DNA leaves this call unchecked. Germline-derived CDR1 and CDR2 are LGHDT and YNNKEL (reference sequence). The CDR3 consists of 14 residues. CDR3 sequence: CASSQEASANVLTF.

This chain joins TRBV5-1 and TRBJ2-2; the TCRdb call, TRBD2, lacks DNA for checking. Germline V CDR1 and CDR2: SGHRS, YFSETQ. The CDR3 has 17 residues. The CDR3 loop reads CASSLATGLGYTGELFF.

The genes are TRBV29-1 and TRBJ2-1; the D gene TCRdb calls, TRBD2, cannot be checked with no DNA. CDR1 is SQVTM, CDR2 ANQGSEA, per germline. This CDR3 region has 13 residues. CDR3 sequence: CSVVAGFYNEQFF.

The genes are TRBV12-3 or TRBV12-4 and TRBJ1-5; TCRdb lists TRBD1, though no DNA is available to test this call. This CDR3 comprises 15 residues. The CDR3 sequence: CASRRGQVTSQPQHF.

The V gene is TRBV7-2, the J gene TRBJ2-7; TCRdb picks TRBD1, but there is no DNA to check that call. Looked up from germline, CDR1 is SGHTA and CDR2 is FQGNSA. This CDR3 spans 15 amino acids. The CDR3 loop reads CASSRGLPIVYEQYF.

The CDR3 here is CASSLQGGGPYEQYF. V usage is TRBV5-1 and J usage is TRBJ2-7; the D call from TCRdb, TRBD1, cannot be confirmed without DNA. The germline CDR1 and CDR2 sequences are SGHRS and YFSETQ. The CDR3 has 15 residues. The full variable domain, its missing parts supplied by reference TRBV5-1 and TRBJ2-7, is KAGVTQTPRYLIKTRGQQVTLSCSPISGHRSVSWYQQTPGQGLQFLFEYFSETQRNKGNFPGRFSGRQFSNSRSEMNVSTLELGDSALYLCASSLQGGGPYEQYFGPGTRLTVT.

CDR3 in amino acids: CASSSTPPGTGGSPLHF. This rearrangement joins TRBV7-9 to TRBJ1-6. The CDR3 consists of 17 residues. Germline CDR1 and CDR2: SEHNR and FQNEAQ (reference sequence).

The chain couples TRBV2 to TRBJ2-5; the TRBD1 assignment by TCRdb is unverifiable without DNA. CDR1 is SNHLY and CDR2 is FYNNEI in the germline V gene. This CDR3 region has 12 residues. The CDR3 here is CASSVREETQYF. Full variable domain (rest looked up from reference TRBV2 and TRBJ2-5): EPEVTQTPSHQVTQMGQEVILRCVPISNHLYFYWYRQILGQKVEFLVSFYNNEISEKSEIFDDQFSVERPDGSNFTLKIRSTKLEDSAMYFCASSVREETQYFGPGTRLLVL.

The chain uses TRBV7-2 and TRBJ2-5; TCRdb picks TRBD2, but there is no DNA to check that call. CDR1 is SGHTA and CDR2 is FQGNSA in the germline V gene. The CDR3 contains 16 residues. The CDR3 is CASSLEPGLAGVLTIF. The full variable domain, completed using reference TRBV7-2 and TRBJ2-5, is GAGVSQSPSNKVTEKGKDVELRCDPISGHTALYWYRQSLGQGLEFLIYFQGNSAPDKSGLPSDRFSAERTGGSVSTLTIQRTQQEDSAVYLCASSLEPGLAGVLTIFGPGTRLLVL.

The chain has TRBV6-6 and TRBJ2-1; TCRdb lists TRBD2, though no DNA is available to test this call. The germline V gene encodes CDR1 MNHNY and CDR2 SVGAGI (reference sequence). The CDR3 runs 17 residues. CDR3 region: CASSYPPLAGGRGEQFF.

J is TRBJ2-3 and V is TRBV21-1. TRBV21-1 is a documented pseudogene. The CDR3 sequence is 14 residues long. The CDR3: CASSKDPSTDTQYF.

The rearrangement uses TRBV6-1 and TRBJ1-1; the TCRdb D gene call, TRBD1, has no DNA to confirm it. The CDR3 loop spans 14 amino acids. Germline loops: CDR1 MNHNS, CDR2 SASEGT. The CDR3 sequence: CASGLGNLNTEAFF.

The chain recombines TRBV9 with TRBJ1-2; TCRdb indicates TRBD1, and absent DNA this call remains unverified. Germline V gene sequence: CDR1 SGDLS, CDR2 YYNGEE. The CDR3 sequence is 15 residues long. The CDR3 loop is CASSANRGPYYGYTF.

The chain joins TRBV7-9 to TRBJ1-1. The length of the CDR3 is 15 residues. Looked up from germline, CDR1 is SEHNR and CDR2 is FQNEAQ (reference sequence). The CDR3 here is CASSLGANMNTEAFF.

This chain uses TRBV5-1 with TRBJ2-1. CDR3 length equals 15 residues. CDR1 SGHRS and CDR2 YFSETQ come from the germline V gene. CDR3 loop: CASSLVAGSYNEQFF.

V is TRBV7-2 and J is TRBJ2-7. The germline V gene encodes CDR1 SGHTA and CDR2 FQGNSA. There are 14 residues in the CDR3. CDR3 protein: CASSSLAGPHEQYF.

The chain is built from TRBV5-5 and TRBJ2-1; the TCRdb D gene call, TRBD1, has no DNA to confirm it. Germline V gives CDR1 SGHKS, CDR2 YYEKEE (reference sequence). There are 15 residues in the CDR3. The CDR3 here is CASSLWQGAHNEQFF.

The chain carries TRBV6-6 and TRBJ1-3; TCRdb designates TRBD1, a call that cannot be tested without DNA. Per germline, CDR1 MNHNY and CDR2 SVGAGI (reference sequence). The CDR3 loop spans 14 amino acids. CDR3 loop: CASSPIGAGNTIYF.